The 27 T cell receptor beta chains given below trace back to one sample, sequenced in a study of blood T cell repertoires in COVID-19. Data came from immunoSEQ multiplex PCR; TCRdb stores just in-frame clones and leaves some out. The sample contains 150,000 to 200,000 clones, roughly 85% of which appear only once. The sample was PBMCs or T cells enriched from blood (not recorded which). Source of these receptors: a man aged 55 to 69 who had recovered from COVID-19.

On this clone: A read error may produce the germline difference seen at one junction end. This rearrangement joins TRBV7-7 to TRBJ2-1, with 12 bases aligning to TRBD1. In germline, CDR1 is SSHAT, CDR2 FNYEAQ (reference sequence). CDR3 length: 21 amino acids. The CDR3 region has the DNA TGTGCTAGCAGCTTAGCGTGGGGACAGGGGGCCATGACCATTACCTACAATGAGCAGTTCTTC. It specifies CASSLAWGQGAMTITYNEQFF.

The chain employs TRBV27 and TRBJ1-6, with 8 bases matching TRBD1. Trimming at V came to 3 bases and at J to 7 bases, leaving 5 bases not matched to a gene. This CDR3 is 15 amino acids long. CDR1 and CDR2 from the germline V gene are MNHEY and SMNVEV (reference sequence). CDR3 in DNA: TGTGCCAGCAGTTTCAGACAGGGGCGAAATTCACCCCTCCACTTT. Its translation is CASSFRQGRNSPLHF.

The rearrangement joins TRBV4-2 to TRBJ1-2; D perhaps matches TRBD1 (5 bases). Per the germline V gene, CDR1 is LGHNA and CDR2 is YNFKEQ. This CDR3 spans 16 amino acids. Trimming removed 3 bases at V and 2 bases at J, with 16 bases between. The CDR3 DNA follows: TGTGCCAGCAGCCATAAAAGGGGCGGCCTCAACTATGGCTACACCTTC. This encodes CASSHKRGGLNYGYTF.

Remarks on this clone: At one end the junction does not follow the germline gene, possibly because of a read error. The V and J genes are TRBV5-1 and TRBJ2-7; 12 bases fit TRBD1. CDR1 is SGHRS and CDR2 is YFSETQ in the germline V gene. CDR3 length equals 12 residues. CDR3 nucleotides: TGCGCCAGCAGCTCGGGACAGGGGGCTAGTATTTTC. It is translated as CASSSGQGASIF.

V and J are TRBV18 and TRBJ1-6; the match to TRBD1 covers 11 bases. The CDR3 length is 14 residues. V was clipped by 5 bases and J by 9 bases; unmatched bases: 3. Germline V lookup: CDR1 KGHSH, CDR2 LQKENI. In nucleotides, the CDR3 is TGTGCCAGCTCATCCGGGACAGGGGGTTCACCCCTCCACTTT. Its protein product is CASSSGTGGSPLHF.

This clone was counted many times. The chain employs TRBV3-1 (or the pseudogene TRBV3-2) and TRBJ2-7; 8 bases line up with TRBD1. The CDR3 extends over 11 amino acids. Germline assignment: CDR1 LGHDT and CDR2 YNNKEL (reference sequence). Trimming cost V 5 bases and J 9 bases; bases outside gene matches: 3. This CDR3 is CASSSGQVQYF. CDR3 in DNA: TGTGCCAGCAGCTCGGGACAGGTGCAGTACTTC.

The V gene is TRBV19, the J gene TRBJ1-5; TRBD1 matches 9 bases. The CDR3 spans 13 residues. Per germline, CDR1 LNHDA and CDR2 SQIVND (reference sequence). Trimming at V came to 11 bases and at J to 9 bases, leaving 11 bases not matched to a gene. The CDR3 bases are TGTGCCCCAAGCACAGGGGGCCCTCTGCCCCAGCATTTT. Translating gives CAPSTGGPLPQHF.

The chain uses TRBV7-9 and TRBJ1-2; possibly TRBD1 for D (6 bases). Germline V lookup: CDR1 SEHNR, CDR2 FQNEAQ (reference sequence). CDR3 length equals 14 residues. V was trimmed by 3 bases and J by 0 bases, leaving 8 bases between them. The CDR3 region has the DNA TGTGCCAGCAGCTTGGACAGTTCTAACTATGGCTACACCTTC. Encoded protein: CASSLDSSNYGYTF.

The chain employs TRBV7-2 and TRBJ1-1, with 8 bases that match TRBD1. The CDR3 sequence is 15 residues long. Trimming removed 5 bases from V and 1 base from J; junction bases left unmatched: 6. Germline lookup yields CDR1 SGHTA and CDR2 FQGNSA. The CDR3 here is CASSRGQVQNTEAFF. CDR3 DNA: TGTGCCAGCAGCAGGGGACAGGTCCAGAACACTGAAGCTTTCTTT.

The chain links TRBV12-3 or TRBV12-4 to TRBJ2-2; tentative D call: TRBD1 (5 bases). Between the trimmed V and J ends, which lost 6 bases and 4 bases, there was a span of 9 bases. CDR3 size: 13 residues. The DNA for the CDR3 is TGTGCCAGCAGGCAGGGAATCACCGGGGAGCTGTTTTTT. Its translation: CASRQGITGELFF.

J is TRBJ2-2 and V is TRBV7-9; 12 nucleotides line up with TRBD1. In germline, CDR1 is SEHNR, CDR2 FQNEAQ (reference sequence). V lost 5 bases, J lost 7 bases, and 5 bases stayed unmatched. The CDR3 sequence is 15 residues long. CDR3 sequence reads: CASSPGTGGIGELFF. The CDR3 coding sequence is TGTGCCAGCAGCCCAGGGACAGGGGGCATCGGGGAGCTGTTTTTT.

The gene calls are TRBV6-5 and TRBJ1-2; no reliable D call. The CDR3 is 15 amino acids. V lost 5 bases and J 6 bases, leaving 19 bases between the germline ends. Germline CDR1 is MNHEY and CDR2 is SVGAGI. Here the CDR3 reads CASSKRLWKVDGYTF. CDR3 nucleotides: TGTGCCAGCAGTAAGAGACTCTGGAAGGTCGATGGCTACACCTTC.

The chain joins TRBV7-2 to TRBJ2-7, with 10 bases that match TRBD2. Germline values: CDR1 SGHTA, CDR2 FQGNSA. The CDR3 consists of 16 residues. V lost 3 bases and J lost 1; bases outside the gene matches: 6. The CDR3 is CASSLASSGGSYEQYF. As DNA, the CDR3 is TGTGCCAGCAGCTTGGCCTCTAGCGGGGGTTCCTACGAGCAGTACTTC. The full variable domain, completed using reference TRBV7-2 and TRBJ2-7, is GAGVSQSPSNKVTEKGKDVELRCDPISGHTALYWYRQSLGQGLEFLIYFQGNSAPDKSGLPSDRFSAERTGGSVSTLTIQRTQQEDSAVYLCASSLASSGGSYEQYFGPGTRLTVT.

The gene calls are TRBV18 and TRBJ2-1, with TRBD2 identical over 13 bases. This CDR3 region has 17 residues. Germline CDR1 and CDR2: KGHSH and LQKENI. Trimming took 4 bases from V and 0 from J; bases not matched to a gene: 3. CDR3 protein: CASSLRLAGGSYNEQFF. In DNA form, the CDR3 reads TGTGCCAGCTCACTGCGACTAGCGGGAGGCTCCTACAATGAGCAGTTCTTC. The full variable domain, completed using reference TRBV18 and TRBJ2-1, is NAGVMQNPRHLVRRRGQEARLRCSPMKGHSHVYWYRQLPEEGLKFMVYLQKENIIDESGMPKERFSAEFPKEGPSILRIQQVVRGDSAAYFCASSLRLAGGSYNEQFFGPGTRLTVL.

The J gene is TRBJ2-1, the V gene TRBV5-8; no definite D call. V lost 3 bases, J lost 3 bases, and 19 bases lay in between. CDR3 length: 17 amino acids. The germline CDR1 and CDR2 sequences are SGHTS and YDEGEE. CDR3 sequence: CASSSTLSTELYNEQFF. The CDR3 bases are TGTGCCAGCAGCTCTACTCTCTCTACAGAACTCTACAATGAGCAGTTCTTC.

The chain recombines TRBV12-3 or TRBV12-4 with TRBJ2-2; no firm D call. The CDR3 length is 13 residues. The V end was cut by 5 bases, the J end by 3 bases, with 7 bases between. CDR3 DNA sequence: TGTGCCAGCAGTCGAACAGACACCGGGGAGCTGTTTTTT. This codes for CASSRTDTGELFF.

This sequence joins TRBV27 and TRBJ1-5; D possibly corresponds to TRBD1 (5 bases). CDR3 length: 12 amino acids. V was clipped by 6 bases and J by 7 bases, with 10 bases between them. Germline V gene data show CDR1 as MNHEY and CDR2 as SMNVEV (reference sequence). DNA of the CDR3: TGTGCCAGCAGGGCGGGGGAACAGCCCCAGCATTTT. Amino acid sequence: CASRAGEQPQHF.

This clone has only a few counts. The chain links TRBV28 to TRBJ1-2, with D unresolved. CDR1 is MDHEN, CDR2 SYDVKM, per germline. The CDR3 totals 14 residues. Trimming removed 6 bases from V and 3 bases from J, with 14 bases in between. The DNA for the CDR3 is TGTGCCAGCAGCCAACATGAGGGTCACTATGGCTACACCTTC. Amino acids: CASSQHEGHYGYTF.

The chain has TRBV18 and TRBJ1-6, with 7 bases identical to TRBD1. Germline loops: CDR1 KGHSH, CDR2 LQKENI. Losses at the gene ends were 3 bases for V and 7 bases for J; bases not matched to a gene: 6. This CDR3 contains 15 residues. The CDR3 loop is CASSPMGQRNSPLHF. CDR3 in DNA: TGTGCCAGCTCACCCATGGGACAGAGGAATTCACCCCTCCACTTT.

The chain has TRBV27 and TRBJ1-6; D unclear. CDR3 length: 18 residues. Germline CDR1 MNHEY, CDR2 SMNVEV (reference sequence). V was pared by 0 bases and J by 9 bases, with 21 bases between. The CDR3 coding sequence is TGTGCCAGCAGTTTATCAATCCCTATCGTATCAAGTCTTTCACCCCTCCACTTT. Translated: CASSLSIPIVSSLSPLHF.

This clone was counted once. The CDR3: CASSIAGGLRSYEQYF. In DNA form, the CDR3 reads TGTGCCAGTAGTATAGCGGGGGGTCTGAGGTCCTACGAGCAGTACTTC. The rearrangement joins TRBV19 to TRBJ2-7; 7 nucleotides match TRBD2. Germline CDR1 is LNHDA and CDR2 is SQIVND (reference sequence). V trimming: 1 base; J trimming: 1 base; junction bases outside the gene matches: 7. CDR3 length: 16 residues.

The genes are TRBV6-5 and TRBJ2-7; 7 positions agree with TRBD1. The length of the CDR3 is 14 residues. CDR1 and CDR2 from the germline V gene are MNHEY and SVGAGI. Trimming removed 0 bases from V and 12 bases from J; junction bases left unmatched: 11. The CDR3 sequence is CASSYSLGRGLTYF. Here the CDR3 DNA reads TGTGCCAGCAGTTACTCGTTGGGCAGGGGGTTAACGTACTTC.

This clone was seen a few times. This chain connects TRBV5-1 to TRBJ2-7, with D perhaps TRBD1 (6 bases). V was trimmed by 2 bases and J by 3 bases, leaving 9 bases between them. The CDR3 runs 13 residues. CDR1 is SGHRS and CDR2 is YFSETQ in the germline V gene. The CDR3 reads CASSFGQLYEQYF. CDR3 sequence (DNA): TGCGCCAGCAGCTTCGGACAGCTCTACGAGCAGTACTTC.

The chain is built from TRBV11-2 and TRBJ1-1; TRBD1 agrees at 7 bases. Germline V gene data show CDR1 as SGHAT and CDR2 as FQNNGV. Germline trimming cut 5 bases from V and 2 bases from J; bases unmatched to any gene: 11. This CDR3 is 16 amino acids long. As DNA, the CDR3 is TGTGCCAGCAGCAAGCACAGGGGATCGGGTAACACTGAAGCTTTCTTT. Translation gives CASSKHRGSGNTEAFF.

This clone was seen a handful of times. The V gene is TRBV28, the J gene TRBJ1-2; D might be TRBD1 (5 bases). Germline values: CDR1 MDHEN, CDR2 SYDVKM. V dropped 5 bases and J dropped 6 bases, with 19 bases sitting between them. The CDR3 contains 15 residues. In DNA form, the CDR3 reads TGTGCCAGCAGTAGAACGGACATCGGCGGGAATGGCTACACCTTC. It codes for CASSRTDIGGNGYTF.

V usage is TRBV27 and J usage is TRBJ2-7; 7 bases line up with TRBD1. Germline V CDR1 and CDR2: MNHEY, SMNVEV (reference sequence). Trimming took 3 bases from V and 0 from J; bases not matched to a gene: 8. The CDR3 covers 16 residues. In DNA form, the CDR3 reads TGTGCCAGCAGTTTCAGACGGGACAGAAGCTCCTACGAGCAGTACTTC. Its protein is CASSFRRDRSSYEQYF.

This rearrangement joins TRBV15 to TRBJ1-2; 9 bases line up with TRBD1. The V segment lost 4 bases and the J segment 5 bases; nucleotides outside the gene matches: 8. Germline loops: CDR1 LNHNV, CDR2 YYDKDF (reference sequence). The CDR3 length is 15 residues. CDR3 loop: CATSTGPGQGYGYTF. The CDR3 nucleotides are TGTGCCACCAGCACAGGACCGGGACAGGGATATGGCTACACCTTC.